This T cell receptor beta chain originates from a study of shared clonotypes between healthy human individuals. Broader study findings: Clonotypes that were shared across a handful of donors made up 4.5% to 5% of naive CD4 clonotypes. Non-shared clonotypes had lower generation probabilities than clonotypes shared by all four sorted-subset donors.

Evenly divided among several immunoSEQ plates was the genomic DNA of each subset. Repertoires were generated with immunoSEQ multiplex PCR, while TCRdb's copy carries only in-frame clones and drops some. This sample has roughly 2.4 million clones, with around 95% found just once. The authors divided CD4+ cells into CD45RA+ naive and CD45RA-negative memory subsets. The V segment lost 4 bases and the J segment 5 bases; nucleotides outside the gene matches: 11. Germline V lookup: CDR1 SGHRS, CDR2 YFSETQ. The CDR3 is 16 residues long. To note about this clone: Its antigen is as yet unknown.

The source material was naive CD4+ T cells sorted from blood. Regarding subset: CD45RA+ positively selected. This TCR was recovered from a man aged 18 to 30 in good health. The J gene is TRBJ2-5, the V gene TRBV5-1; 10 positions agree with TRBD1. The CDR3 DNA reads TGCGCCAGCAGCGGCCGGGACAGGGGTATCTGGGAGACCCAGTACTTC. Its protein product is CASSGRDRGIWETQYF.